This record covers a single T cell receptor beta chain. The CDR3 sequence is 16 residues long. Germline CDR1 and CDR2: SQVTM and ANQGSEA. V was clipped by 5 bases and J by 0 bases; unmatched bases: 6. This record belongs to a study of identical twins. TCRdb re-derived calls from the 5' RACE reads in MiXCR, one entry per CDR3 protein. Counted here are approximately 410,000 distinct CDR3 sequences, around a sixth occurring once; the ten biggest clones make up roughly an eighth. The rearrangement uses TRBV29-1 and TRBJ2-6; 8 nucleotides line up with TRBD1. The sample consisted of naive T cells sorted from blood. This TCR came from a middle-aged man in good health. The CDR3 DNA is TGCAGCGTTCCGGGACAGGAGAACTCTGGGGCCAACGTCCTGACTTTC. Translated, it gives CSVPGQENSGANVLTF.